This T cell receptor (beta chain) is from a study of cytomegalovirus exposure and HLA in healthy donors (dated by TCRdb to about 2017). Regarding the study in general: An earlier analysis of approximately 550 of the donors reported more than 250 Gb of sequence data and 120 million or so unique TCR beta sequences from about 200 million T cells. The study used immunosequencing to profile the T cell repertoires of 666 subjects and linked those repertoires to cytomegalovirus serostatus. Typing coverage differed by locus: A, B, C, DRB1 and DQB1 were typed in roughly 620-630 donors, DQA1 in about 510, DPA1 in some 570, and DPB1 in roughly 470. In a later analysis, previously published TCR beta repertoires from 666 donors were re-analyzed and high-resolution HLA genotyping was added so that TCR occurrence patterns could be studied. Roughly five DR-DQ haplotypes were handled as single units for association and clustering because linkage in the cohort was strong. Donor age, sex, ethnicity and CMV serostatus were collected together with the repertoire data. Rather than drawing on any new phenotypic data, the later analysis identified candidate immune exposures from TCR beta sequences and the way those sequences occurred across donors. The aim of the study was to test whether cataloging public T cell receptors could identify signatures of past pathogen exposure. A later genetic analysis took genome-wide SNP genotypes for about three fifths of the 666 donors and used that subset as a discovery cohort. Besides the first cohort of approximately 670 subjects, a separate validation cohort made up of 90 to 150 different subjects was used. An earlier analysis of approximately 500 of the donors applied high-throughput TCR beta sequencing to assess whether each TCR beta V gene segment acted as functional or pseudogenic. HLA typing included class I and class II loci at four-digit resolution. Among approximately 370 genotyped donors of the cohort, an average of approximately 200,000 unique TCR beta nucleotide sequences was sequenced per donor, of which about 18% were non-productive. Every discovery cohort repertoire had been produced on one sequencing platform. Of the roughly 400 genotyped donors, about 80% fell in the genetic ancestry cluster associated with self-reported Caucasian donors. High-throughput TCR immunosequencing, statistical association of individual TCRs with disease status, and machine learning were combined to predict cytomegalovirus infection status. An early release that covered about 600 HLA-typed donors contained around 300 gigabases of sequencing data and about 84 million unique TCR sequences. Here is what the overall study found, with its caveats: A further reported finding was that TCR beta sequences accurately predicted the HLA-A and HLA-B alleles for most subjects in the first cohort. The earlier analysis of almost 600 of the donors excluded 15 to 20 rarely observed V segments, including chromosome 9 orphons, because counts were too low. Linkage disequilibrium might explain the correlated functional status among segregating V segments, but an unknown experimental factor could not be excluded. Because the 87-base-pair reads could not distinguish some IMGT-functional V segments, including TRBV6-2 and TRBV6-3, those segments were excluded. Strong co-occurrence of HLA alleles, especially DR and DQ, made assigning TCR associations to individual alleles difficult. In an earlier analysis of some 500 of the donors, most TCR beta V segments appeared in productive rearrangements about 87% or about 30% of the time, broadly matching IMGT annotations. The authors suggested that the approach could potentially be generalized to other disease states and immunological phenotypes. A later genetic analysis reported fewer N-insertions in productive TCRs among donors in an Asian-associated ancestry cluster than the roughly 700-donor mean. Immune exposure information for the cohort was limited to CMV serostatus. A few of the identified cytomegalovirus-associated TCR beta chains were confirmed in vitro to be specific for cytomegalovirus antigens. The sequencing pipeline was judged likely to have produced a cluster of highly shared sequence variants as a technical artifact. Compared with equally common non-associated chains, HLA-associated TCR beta chains in a later analysis were more clonally expanded and had lower generation probabilities. Several of the top co-occurrence clusters appeared to be linked to parvovirus B19, influenza, CMV and Epstein-Barr virus, according to a later analysis. A later analysis found that most CMV-associated TCR beta chains appeared HLA-restricted, with HLA associations seemingly driven largely by CMV exposure. Only TCR beta chains were sequenced in this cohort, and the absence of alpha or paired-chain data limited detectable features. HLA typing was unavailable for some donors at each locus, so association tests used only the typed subset. Sequencing depth was assumed to be roughly uniform across donors in the presence/absence analyses, though that assumption may not hold. At a false discovery rate of 0.05, a later analysis linked some 17,000 TCR beta sequences to specific HLA alleles. In both the original and validation cohorts, the classifier was reported to diagnose cytomegalovirus status with high specificity and sensitivity. A total of roughly 160 TCR beta chains were listed by the study as associated with cytomegalovirus. Most TCR sequences were observed very rarely across donors, whereas some public TCRs were present in many individuals. An association between a missense DCLRE1C variant and V-gene and J-gene trimming of TCR beta chains was found in a later genetic analysis and replicated in an independent cohort. In a later analysis, the rate of TCR association differed among HLA loci, with DRB1 alleles having the most associated TCRs and HLA-C alleles having the fewest.

Comments on this clone: The target of this receptor is not known. No base quality information exists; no much larger clone differs at one position.

Receptor libraries were prepared by the immunoSEQ multiplex PCR assay. For the multiplex PCR, a mixture combining 60 forward primers for TCR Vbeta segments and 13 reverse primers for TCR Jbeta segments was used. The CDR3 region of rearranged TCR beta genes was amplified from genomic DNA by a multiplex PCR assay. The amplified TCR beta libraries were sequenced on the Illumina HiSeq System as 87-base-pair reads. The study's own analysis went as follows. A later analysis tallied approximately 87 million unique TCR beta chains across the 640 or so repertoires, and about 12 million of those chains were shared by two or more donors. To remove PCR and sequencing errors, raw reads were error-corrected and collapsed into unique sequences using a nearest-neighbor algorithm that merged closely related sequences. V, D and J gene segments were assigned by aligning CDR3 sequences to IMGT reference sequences. For a sequence to be retained, a match of at least six nucleotides to both a V gene segment and a J gene segment was required. A rearrangement was called productive if the CDR3 had no stop codons and remained in frame with V and J, and every other rearrangement was called non-productive. Following IMGT convention, CDR3 was defined as the stretch from the second conserved V-encoded cysteine up to the conserved J-encoded phenylalanine. Sequences without an unambiguous match to a single V gene segment were excluded from the earlier analysis of over 500 of the donors. In an earlier analysis of approximately 500 of the donors, a V segment was called functional when productive rearrangements were above 56.7%, and segregating when the standard deviation between donors exceeded 5%. A statistical classification framework was developed to diagnose cytomegalovirus status using the catalog of TCR beta chain sequences. In a later analysis, V and J genes were assigned by comparing TCR nucleotide sequences against IMGT/GENE-DB human TR gene sequences. A later analysis assigned CDR3 sequences and most-parsimonious VDJ recombination scenarios with the TCRdist pipeline. In a later analysis, each TCR beta chain was defined by its CDR3 amino acid sequence together with its V-gene family, and reads without a unique V-gene family were excluded. A later analysis removed nearly 600 highly shared, low-generation-probability nucleotide sequences to deal with suspected cross-contamination and a sequencing artifact. In a later analysis, a clonal expansion index for each public chain was calculated from normalized within-repertoire ranks of inferred template counts. In a later analysis, generation probabilities were computed with a VDJ recombination model fitted to out-of-frame rearrangements, and the resulting probabilities were checked against IGoR. In a later analysis, hypergeometric tests were used to score TCR-TCR, TCR-HLA and TCR-CMV co-occurrence, with a repertoire-size bias correction applied to TCR pairs. False discovery rates were estimated in a later analysis by permuting HLA or CMV assignments 20 times. In a later analysis, co-occurring TCRs were grouped using DBSCAN, and TCRdist sequence similarity was added for clustering within HLA-allele-positive subsets. Repertoires with fewer than 30,000 or more than 120,000 public chains were left out of co-occurrence clustering, as were four to six repertoires with anomalous nucleotide sharing. TCRdb provides this immuneACCESS table in a form limited to in-frame rearrangements. Some clones are lacking; in checked studies, under half of them reflect an unresolved V gene, and why the rest are absent is not known. The DNA gave D and trimming, while V, J and clone size come from that table. The sample records about 130,000 clones, 60% to 85% of which are singletons. The ten top clones hold approximately 1.3% of the sample.

The cohort was made up of under 800 healthy bone marrow donors. Cohort members were all nominally healthy when sampled, although unrecorded immune exposures were likely present. The donor was CMV seronegative and was included in the group of a few hundred seronegative cohort members. A peripheral blood sample was provided by each donor, and peripheral blood mononuclear cells were used for TCR beta sequencing. The Qiagen DNeasy Blood Extraction Kit was used to extract genomic DNA from the blood cell samples. CDR1 and CDR2 are read off the germline V gene (reference sequence) as GTSNPN and SVGIG. V lost 3 bases and J lost 5 bases, and the count of bases not matched to a germline gene is 5. Reading from cysteine to phenylalanine, the CDR3 counts 13 amino acids. Of the read, only the CDR3 DNA is kept; its 39 bases are in frame from base 1.

Sequencing was carried out using PBMCs. The chain is made from TRBV30 and TRBJ1-2, with 8 middle bases fitting TRBD1. This sequence originates from a female donor in good health and CMV-seronegative. For the CDR3, the sequence is CAWRTGAGYGYTF. The DNA reads as follows: TGTGCCTGGAGGACAGGGGCAGGGTATGGCTACACCTTC.